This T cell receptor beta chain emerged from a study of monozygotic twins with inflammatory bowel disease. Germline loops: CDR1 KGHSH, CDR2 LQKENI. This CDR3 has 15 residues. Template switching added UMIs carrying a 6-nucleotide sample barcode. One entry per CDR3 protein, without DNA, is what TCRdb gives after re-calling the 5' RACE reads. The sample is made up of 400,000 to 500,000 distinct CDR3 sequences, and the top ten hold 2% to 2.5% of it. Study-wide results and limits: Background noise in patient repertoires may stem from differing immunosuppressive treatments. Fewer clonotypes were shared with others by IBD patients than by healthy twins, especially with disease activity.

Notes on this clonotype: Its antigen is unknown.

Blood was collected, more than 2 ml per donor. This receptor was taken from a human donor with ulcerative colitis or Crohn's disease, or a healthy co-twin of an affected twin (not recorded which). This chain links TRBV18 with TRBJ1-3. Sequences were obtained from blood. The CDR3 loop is CASSPQDNSGNTIYF.